The 12 T cell receptor beta chains in this list originate from one sample, sequenced in a study of T cell responses to AZD1222 COVID-19 vaccine. TCRdb's copy holds only in-frame clones and misses some; the assay was immunoSEQ multiplex PCR. The data contain 150,000 to 250,000 clones, approximately 91% of them singletons. The sequenced sample was peripheral blood, obtained 28 days after the second AZD1222 dose. The receptor source for this set is an adult who received the AZD1222 COVID-19 vaccine.

V and J are TRBV6-5 and TRBJ1-3; no clear D. There are 10 residues in the CDR3. Germline-derived CDR1 and CDR2 are MNHEY and SVGAGI. Between the trimmed V and J ends, which lost 6 bases and 5 bases, there was a span of 2 bases. The CDR3 spells CASSRNTIYF. DNA for the CDR3: TGTGCCAGCAGCCGAAACACCATATATTTT.

The chain employs TRBV14 and TRBJ1-6, with D hard to call. Trimming cost V 0 bases and J 1 base, with 7 bases left between them. CDR3 length: 16 residues. Germline assignment: CDR1 SGHDN and CDR2 FVKESK. CDR3 sequence: CASSQDRVSYNSPLHF. The CDR3 DNA is TGTGCCAGCAGCCAAGATAGGGTGTCCTATAATTCACCCCTCCACTTT.

This rearrangement joins TRBV6-5 to TRBJ2-1, with 8 bases that match TRBD2. Unmatched junction bases numbered 9, after V lost 8 bases and J lost 6 bases. The CDR3 has 14 amino acids. Per the germline V gene, CDR1 is MNHEY and CDR2 is SVGAGI. The CDR3 DNA sequence: TGTGCCAGCGGCGGGACTAGAGAAGCCAATGAGCAGTTCTTC. This codes for CASGGTREANEQFF.

V usage is TRBV24-1 and J usage is TRBJ2-1; D might be TRBD2 (5 bases). The CDR3 runs to 14 residues. V was clipped by 4 bases and J by 6 bases, with 12 bases between them. CDR1 is KGHDR and CDR2 is SFDVKD in the germline V gene. The CDR3 protein is CATSDLSSTNEQFF. The CDR3 region has the DNA TGTGCCACCAGTGACTTATCTAGCACCAATGAGCAGTTCTTC.

The chain links TRBV12-3 or TRBV12-4 to TRBJ1-6; D perhaps matches TRBD1 (5 bases). This CDR3 spans 12 amino acids. The V end was cut by 4 bases, the J end by 10 bases, with 8 bases between. CDR3 bases: TGTGCCAGCAGTTCCAGGGAATCACCCCTCCACTTT. Translation gives CASSSRESPLHF.

The rearrangement links TRBV23-1 to TRBJ2-7; no definite D call. TRBV23-1 is marked as an open reading frame, function uncertain. There are 13 residues in the CDR3. V was clipped by 0 bases and J by 5 bases, with 8 bases between them. CDR3 DNA sequence: TGCGCCAGCAGTCAATCGAAGCGTAACGAGCAGTACTTC. It specifies CASSQSKRNEQYF.

This sequence joins TRBV7-2 and TRBJ2-1; 11 nucleotides agree with TRBD1. Trimming cost V 6 bases and J 3 bases; bases outside gene matches: 7. This CDR3 is built from 16 residues. CDR1 is SGHTA, CDR2 FQGNSA, per germline. This chain's CDR3 is CASSNKDRGLYNEQFF. The CDR3 coding sequence is TGTGCCAGCAGTAATAAGGACAGGGGGCTCTACAATGAGCAGTTCTTC.

The gene calls are TRBV2 and TRBJ1-3, with TRBD1 as a possible D gene (5 bases). V gave up 7 bases and J gave up 1 base, with 11 bases separating them. This CDR3 has 14 residues. Germline V gene sequence: CDR1 SNHLY, CDR2 FYNNEI. CDR3 residues: CASNLGESGNTIYF. CDR3 nucleotides: TGTGCCAGCAATTTGGGGGAATCTGGAAACACCATATATTTT.

The rearrangement joins TRBV19 to TRBJ2-1, with D possibly being TRBD1 or TRBD2 (6 bases each). Germline values: CDR1 LNHDA, CDR2 SQIVND (reference sequence). V was trimmed by 7 bases and J by 7 bases, leaving 20 bases between them. This CDR3 spans 15 amino acids. CDR3 sequence: CASNSPEGGRNEQFF. CDR3 DNA sequence: TGTGCCAGTAACTCTCCGGAGGGGGGAAGGAATGAGCAGTTCTTC.

This clone was recorded once. The gene calls are TRBV5-1 and TRBJ2-5; TRBD1 agrees at 10 bases. The V and J ends lost 5 bases and 4 bases, in that order; junction bases with no gene match: 5. The germline gives CDR1 SGHRS, CDR2 YFSETQ. There are 14 residues in the CDR3. CDR3 bases: TGCGCCAGCAGGCCGGGACAGGGGATAGAGACCCAGTACTTC. Amino acid sequence: CASRPGQGIETQYF.

The rearrangement joins TRBV25-1 to TRBJ2-2; D possibly corresponds to TRBD2 (6 bases). V lost 2 bases and J lost 4, with 14 bases in between. CDR1 and CDR2 from the germline V gene are MGHDK and SYGVNS. The CDR3 sequence is 16 residues long. The CDR3 DNA reads as TGTGCCAGCAGTGAACGGCTGACGCGGGGCACCGGGGAGCTGTTTTTT. Translation gives CASSERLTRGTGELFF.

The J gene is TRBJ2-7, the V gene TRBV27; TRBD2 agrees at 9 bases. CDR1 and CDR2 from the germline V gene are MNHEY and SMNVEV (reference sequence). This CDR3 has 13 amino acids. With 5 bases clipped from V and 6 bases from J, the junction kept 5 bases outside the gene matches. Here the CDR3 DNA reads TGTGCCAGCAGTCCAAGGCGGGGGGGCGAGCAGTACTTC. Its translation: CASSPRRGGEQYF.